The T cell receptor (beta chain) under discussion was sequenced for a study of breast tumors, draining lymph nodes, adjacent tissues. Samples came from axillary lymph nodes draining the breast cancer. TCRdb processed the multiplex PCR reads anew with MiXCR; each CDR3 protein has one entry. The sample consists of 200,000 to 300,000 distinct CDR3 sequences, more than 30% of them appearing once. As for this clonotype: Its target is not known.

In germline, CDR1 is SGHKS, CDR2 YYEKEE (reference sequence). The CDR3 sequence is 15 residues long. V was cut by 0 bases and J by 6 bases, with 16 bases left in between. General study findings and limits: Tumor T cell lymph node origin was a supported hypothesis, not proven. Compared with basal-like, luminal-like tumors shared significantly more repertoire with nontumor tissue. Most tumor T cells seemingly derive from lymph node, then expand in tumor. Tumor TCR diversity was below lymph nodes but above nontumor tissue.

V usage is TRBV5-5 and J usage is TRBJ2-7; perhaps D is TRBD1 or TRBD2 (5 bases each). This TCR derives from a female donor with breast cancer. Some clones in this sample may be carry-over from other donors' samples. What was sequenced was axillary lymph node tissue. The CDR3 reads CASSLAPPGSLEQYF. The DNA for the CDR3 is TGTGCCAGCAGCTTGGCCCCCCCAGGGAGCCTCGAGCAGTACTTC.